What follows are 27 T cell receptor beta chains derived from one specimen sequenced in a study of CD8+ T cells in alopecia areata. Once RNA had been extracted, it was reverse transcribed into cDNA to act as the sequencing template. Libraries were prepared by immunoSEQ multiplex PCR; TCRdb keeps only in-frame clonotypes and omits some of them. This table holds some 190,000 clones, roughly three fifths found once. Stated treatment: oral pan-JAK inhibitor, 5-10 mg twice daily. The source was CD4+ T cells sorted from blood, collected between weeks 43 and 45, from a patient treated with tofacitinib. The receptors were sampled from a human donor with alopecia areata.

CDR3 coding DNA: TGTGCCTGGGACAGGGGAGAGACCCAGTACTTC. Its translation is CAWDRGETQYF. The rearrangement links TRBV30 to TRBJ2-5, with TRBD1 matching 8 bases. The CDR3 contains 11 residues. Unmatched junction bases numbered 0, after V lost 5 bases and J lost 4 bases. CDR1 GTSNPN and CDR2 SVGIG come from the germline V gene (reference sequence).

The chain employs TRBV5-1 and TRBJ2-5, with TRBD1 as a possible D gene (6 bases). The CDR3 sequence is 15 residues long. From germline, CDR1 is SGHRS and CDR2 YFSETQ. Trimming removed 4 bases from V and 2 bases from J, with 15 bases in between. CDR3 bases: TGCGCCAGCAGCCTTGACGGACAGCTACAAGAGACCCAGTACTTC. It encodes CASSLDGQLQETQYF. Full variable domain (missing parts from reference TRBV5-1 and TRBJ2-5): KAGVTQTPRYLIKTRGQQVTLSCSPISGHRSVSWYQQTPGQGLQFLFEYFSETQRNKGNFPGRFSGRQFSNSRSEMNVSTLELGDSALYLCASSLDGQLQETQYFGPGTRLLVL.

The rearrangement links TRBV6-5 to TRBJ2-7; D tentatively fits TRBD1 or TRBD2 (5 bases each). There are 12 residues in the CDR3. Trimming pared 6 bases from V and 7 bases from J, leaving 13 bases between. Germline V gene lookup returns CDR1 MNHEY and CDR2 SVGAGI. For the CDR3, the DNA is TGTGCCAGCAGCCTTGGGACCGGGGAGCAGTACTTC. As protein: CASSLGTGEQYF.

This clone has more than one count but fewer than ten. The gene calls are TRBV4-3 and TRBJ1-3; D uncertain. With 1 base removed from V and 1 base from J, the gap between germline ends came to 14 bases. Germline V lookup: CDR1 LGHNA, CDR2 YSLEER. The CDR3 covers 17 residues. The CDR3 bases are TGCGCCAGCAGCCAAGCTTTAATGGCGGCATCTGGAAACACCATATATTTT. It yields the protein CASSQALMAASGNTIYF.

The table lists this clone with a few counts. A read error may account for a junction end that differs from germline. This chain links TRBV5-6 with TRBJ2-7; no definite D call. Per germline, CDR1 SGHDT and CDR2 YYEEEE. This CDR3 region has 11 residues. The CDR3 here is CASSLEQAQDF. CDR3 sequence (DNA): TGTGCCAGCAGCTTGGAGCAGGCCCAGGACTTC.

This clone was detected a few times. This chain joins TRBV4-1 and TRBJ2-7; tentatively, D is TRBD2 (5 bases). Deletions cut 4 bases from V and 3 bases from J, with 10 bases between. This CDR3 contains 13 residues. Germline V gene lookup returns CDR1 MGHRA and CDR2 YSYEKL. The CDR3 coding sequence is TGCGCCAGCAGCCCCGGCGAGGGCTACGAGCAGTACTTC. Translation: CASSPGEGYEQYF.

In the case of this clone: This may be a read error, as it is one base from a much larger clone. V gene TRBV25-1 combines with J gene TRBJ1-1, with D unclear. CDR1 and CDR2 from the germline V gene are MGHDK and SYGVNS. The length of the CDR3 is 11 residues. Trimming pared 4 bases from V and 3 bases from J, leaving 3 bases between. Here the CDR3 reads CASSGYTEAFF. The DNA of the CDR3 is TGTGCCAGCAGTGGGTACACTGAAGCTTTCTTT.

This clone was seen a handful of times. The chain has TRBV15 and TRBJ2-1; D assignment may be TRBD1 or TRBD2 (5 bases each). V gave up 0 bases and J gave up 2 bases, with 14 bases separating them. Germline V gene lookup returns CDR1 LNHNV and CDR2 YYDKDF (reference sequence). The CDR3 length is 17 residues. CDR3 coding DNA: TGTGCCACCAGCAGAGATCGGGGCAGACTCACCTACAATGAGCAGTTCTTC. Amino acids: CATSRDRGRLTYNEQFF.

J is TRBJ2-1 and V is TRBV9; tentatively, D is TRBD1 (6 bases). The ends were cut back, 2 bases at V and 9 bases at J, with 9 bases in the middle. Looked up from germline, CDR1 is SGDLS and CDR2 is YYNGEE. There are 12 residues in the CDR3. The CDR3 sequence is CASSVGAAEQFF. CDR3 DNA sequence: TGTGCCAGCAGCGTGGGGGCCGCTGAGCAGTTCTTC.

Written as DNA, the CDR3 is TGTGCCAGCAGCTTGGCTGTAAATAGCAGAGGGAATGAGCAGTTCTTC. This sequence encodes CASSLAVNSRGNEQFF. The chain couples TRBV5-6 to TRBJ2-1; perhaps TRBD2 as D (5 bases). Trimming pared 0 bases from V and 7 bases from J, leaving 17 bases between. This CDR3 has 16 amino acids. Germline CDR1 is SGHDT and CDR2 is YYEEEE. The full variable domain, completed using reference TRBV5-6 and TRBJ2-1, is DAGVTQSPTHLIKTRGQQVTLRCSPKSGHDTVSWYQQALGQGPQFIFQYYEEEERQRGNFPDRFSGHQFPNYSSELNVNALLLGDSALYLCASSLAVNSRGNEQFFGPGTRLTVL.

The DNA for the CDR3 is TGTGCCAGCAGCCCAGGACAGTACACTGAAGCTTTCTTT. It codes for CASSPGQYTEAFF. This chain connects TRBV11-3 to TRBJ1-1, with D maybe TRBD1 (6 bases). Germline assignment: CDR1 SGHNT and CDR2 YENEEA. The CDR3 loop spans 13 amino acids. V gave up 5 bases and J gave up 3 bases, with 10 bases separating them.

The chain employs TRBV27 and TRBJ2-3; TRBD2 matches at 9 bases. V shed 5 bases, J shed 4 bases, and the junction held 7 bases outside the gene matches. Germline V gene lookup returns CDR1 MNHEY and CDR2 SMNVEV (reference sequence). This CDR3 comprises 15 residues. CDR3 protein: CASSALAGRADTQYF. The CDR3 nucleotides read TGTGCCAGCAGTGCTCTAGCGGGGAGGGCAGATACGCAGTATTTT.

The rearrangement uses TRBV2 and TRBJ1-1, with D possibly matching TRBD1 (6 bases). Germline assignment: CDR1 SNHLY and CDR2 FYNNEI. Trimming removed 6 bases from V and 4 bases from J, with 12 bases in between. The CDR3 is 13 amino acids. For the CDR3, the DNA is TGTGCCAGCAGCCCGAGACAGGCCACTGAAGCTTTCTTT. It codes for CASSPRQATEAFF. The variable domain in full, completed from reference TRBV2 and TRBJ1-1, reads EPEVTQTPSHQVTQMGQEVILRCVPISNHLYFYWYRQILGQKVEFLVSFYNNEISEKSEIFDDQFSVERPDGSNFTLKIRSTKLEDSAMYFCASSPRQATEAFFGQGTRLTVV.

The V and J genes are TRBV11-3 and TRBJ2-5, with D hard to call. The length of the CDR3 is 13 residues. Trimming took off 5 bases at V and 5 bases at J, with 12 bases between the two ends. Per the germline V gene, CDR1 is SGHNT and CDR2 is YENEEA. The CDR3 loop is CASSVSPGETQYF. In nucleotides, the CDR3 is TGTGCCAGCAGCGTCAGCCCCGGCGAGACCCAGTACTTC. Using reference TRBV11-3 and TRBJ2-5 for the parts outside the CDR3, the full variable domain is EAGVVQSPRYKIIEKKQPVAFWCNPISGHNTLYWYLQNLGQGPELLIRYENEEAVDDSQLPKDRFSAERLKGVDSTLKIQPAELGDSAVYLCASSVSPGETQYFGPGTRLLVL.

The gene calls are TRBV4-3 and TRBJ2-1; D may be TRBD1 (5 bases). V gave up 0 bases and J gave up 1 base, with 10 bases separating them. The CDR3 spans 16 residues. Per the germline V gene, CDR1 is LGHNA and CDR2 is YSLEER. CDR3 region: CASSQDWQGSYNEQFF. The CDR3 DNA reads as TGCGCCAGCAGCCAAGATTGGCAGGGTTCCTACAATGAGCAGTTCTTC.

The V gene is TRBV5-5, the J gene TRBJ2-4; either TRBD1 or TRBD2 may supply D (5 bases each). The germline V and J ends were trimmed by 4 bases and 0 bases, with 17 bases remaining between them. The CDR3 is 17 amino acids. The germline CDR1 and CDR2 sequences are SGHKS and YYEKEE (reference sequence). The DNA for the CDR3 is TGTGCCAGCAGCGATGATCAGGGAGATTTAGCCAAAAACATTCAGTACTTC. It codes for CASSDDQGDLAKNIQYF. Based on the CDR3 plus reference TRBV5-5 and TRBJ2-4, the full variable domain is DAGVTQSPTHLIKTRGQQVTLRCSPISGHKSVSWYQQVLGQGPQFIFQYYEKEERGRGNFPDRFSARQFPNYSSELNVNALLLGDSALYLCASSDDQGDLAKNIQYFGAGTRLSVL.

This clone came up once. The rearrangement links TRBV29-1 to TRBJ1-2; tentatively, D is TRBD1 (6 bases). From germline, CDR1 is SQVTM and CDR2 ANQGSEA. The V and J ends lost 4 bases and 4 bases respectively, with 25 bases between them. The CDR3 is made up of 17 amino acids. The CDR3 region has the DNA TGCAGCGTTGGAAACTCCGTAGGGGGGAACAAGGTCTATGGCTACACCTTC. Translating gives CSVGNSVGGNKVYGYTF.

This chain links TRBV11-2 with TRBJ2-7; D is unclear. V was trimmed by 2 bases and J by 3 bases, leaving 5 bases between them. The CDR3 contains 12 residues. Germline CDR1 and CDR2: SGHAT and FQNNGV. DNA for the CDR3: TGTGCCAGCAGCTTACTGGGCTACGAGCAGTACTTC. It is translated as CASSLLGYEQYF.

Many counts were recorded for this clone. The genes are TRBV30 and TRBJ1-2; perhaps TRBD1 as D (5 bases). V was trimmed by 0 bases and J by 6 bases, leaving 11 bases between them. Germline V gene sequence: CDR1 GTSNPN, CDR2 SVGIG (reference sequence). The CDR3 extends over 13 amino acids. As DNA, the CDR3 is TGTGCCTGGAGTGTTCGGGGGTTGCATGGCTACACCTTC. This encodes CAWSVRGLHGYTF.

The gene calls are TRBV14 and TRBJ2-5, with D hard to call. This CDR3 has 15 amino acids. Trimming took 0 bases from V and 4 from J, leaving 12 bases between them. Per germline, CDR1 SGHDN and CDR2 FVKESK. The CDR3 DNA sequence: TGTGCCAGCAGCCAAGATTGGGCTAGAGGAGAGACCCAGTACTTC. Translated: CASSQDWARGETQYF.

V gene TRBV9 combines with J gene TRBJ2-3; D ambiguous. The CDR3 sequence is 14 residues long. V was shortened by 5 bases and J by 9 bases, with 19 bases between the two germline ends. The germline V gene encodes CDR1 SGDLS and CDR2 YYNGEE. For the CDR3, the DNA is TGTGCCAGCAGTTGGGTAGCCGGAGAATGGACGCAGTATTTT. This encodes CASSWVAGEWTQYF.

The CDR3 sequence: CASSEFSEQFF. CDR3 coding DNA: TGCGCCAGCAGTGAGTTCAGTGAGCAGTTCTTC. The rearrangement joins TRBV10-2 to TRBJ2-1; the D is unclear. CDR1 is WSHSY, CDR2 SAAADI, per germline. V lost 1 base, J lost 9 bases, and 4 bases lay in between. The CDR3 is made up of 11 amino acids.

The CDR3 loop reads CASSDRRYGYTF. Here the CDR3 DNA reads TGTGCCAGCAGTGATCGAAGATATGGCTACACCTTC. The rearrangement joins TRBV2 to TRBJ1-2; the D is unclear. The CDR3 totals 12 residues. V was pared by 3 bases and J by 5 bases, with 7 bases between. Germline lookup yields CDR1 SNHLY and CDR2 FYNNEI.

The V and J genes are TRBV6-1 and TRBJ1-2; D uncertain. Per the germline V gene, CDR1 is MNHNS and CDR2 is SASEGT. The CDR3 is 13 amino acids. V gave up 7 bases and J gave up 2 bases, with 11 bases separating them. CDR3 sequence (DNA): TGTGCCAGCACCCTGACGGCCAACTATGGCTACACCTTC. This encodes CASTLTANYGYTF.

This clone showed up just a few times. This chain uses TRBV2 with TRBJ2-6; no clear D. The CDR3 totals 14 residues. Germline V CDR1 and CDR2: SNHLY, FYNNEI. Trimming shortened V by 5 bases and J by 3 bases, and 8 bases separated the two germline ends. This chain's CDR3 is CASSFTDGANVLTF. CDR3 DNA: TGTGCCAGCAGTTTTACAGATGGGGCCAACGTCCTGACTTTC.

The V and J genes are TRBV5-1 and TRBJ1-2, with a possible D match to TRBD1 (5 bases). CDR3 length: 16 amino acids. V was pared by 1 base and J by 3 bases, with 16 bases between. Germline V lookup: CDR1 SGHRS, CDR2 YFSETQ. CDR3 sequence (DNA): TGCGCCAGCAGCTTGTTCATCGCAGGGCAGCACTATGGCTACACCTTC. It yields the protein CASSLFIAGQHYGYTF. Full variable domain (rest looked up from reference TRBV5-1 and TRBJ1-2): KAGVTQTPRYLIKTRGQQVTLSCSPISGHRSVSWYQQTPGQGLQFLFEYFSETQRNKGNFPGRFSGRQFSNSRSEMNVSTLELGDSALYLCASSLFIAGQHYGYTFGSGTRLTVV.

This rearrangement joins TRBV5-1 to TRBJ2-3; the match to TRBD2 covers 7 bases. The CDR3 spans 14 residues. The trim removed 4 bases at V and 6 bases at J, leaving 8 bases unmatched. The germline CDR1 and CDR2 sequences are SGHRS and YFSETQ. CDR3 coding DNA: TGCGCCAGCAGCCCGGGCGGGGGAATGGATACGCAGTATTTT. It translates to CASSPGGGMDTQYF.